Detailed here is one TCR beta chain. Once RNA had been extracted, it was reverse transcribed into cDNA to act as the sequencing template. Some clones are missing from TCRdb's copy, which holds only in-frame ones; the method was immunoSEQ multiplex PCR. The sample records 150,000 to 200,000 clones, about three fifths being singletons. This specimen comes from a study of CD8+ T cells in alopecia areata. With V trimmed by 3 bases and J by 7 bases, 10 bases remained unmatched. Germline values: CDR1 LNHNV, CDR2 YYDKDF (reference sequence). The CDR3 sequence is 16 residues long. It was from PBMCs that CD4+ and CD8+ T cells were sorted.

The sequencing input was CD4+ T cells sorted from blood. This sequence joins TRBV15 and TRBJ2-7; 12 bases fit TRBD1. This TCR was sampled from a human donor in good health. The CDR3 spells CATSRVTGTGGWEQYF. Here the CDR3 DNA reads TGTGCCACCAGCAGGGTCACCGGGACAGGGGGCTGGGAGCAGTACTTC.